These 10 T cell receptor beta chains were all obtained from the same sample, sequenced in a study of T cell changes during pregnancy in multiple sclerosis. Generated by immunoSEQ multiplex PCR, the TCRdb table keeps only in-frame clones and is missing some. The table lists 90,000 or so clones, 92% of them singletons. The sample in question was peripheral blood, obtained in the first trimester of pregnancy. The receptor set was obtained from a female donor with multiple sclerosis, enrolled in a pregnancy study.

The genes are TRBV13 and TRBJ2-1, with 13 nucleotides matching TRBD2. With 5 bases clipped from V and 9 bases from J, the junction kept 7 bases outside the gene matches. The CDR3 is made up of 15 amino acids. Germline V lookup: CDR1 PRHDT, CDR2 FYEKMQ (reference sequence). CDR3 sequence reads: CASSGRTSGSAEQFF. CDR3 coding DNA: TGTGCCAGCAGCGGCCGGACTAGCGGGAGCGCTGAGCAGTTCTTC.

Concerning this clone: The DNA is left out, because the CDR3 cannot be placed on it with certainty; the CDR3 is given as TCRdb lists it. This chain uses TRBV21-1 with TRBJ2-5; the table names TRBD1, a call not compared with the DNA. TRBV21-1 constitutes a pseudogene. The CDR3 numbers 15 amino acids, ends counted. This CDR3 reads CASSKVGTGAETQYF.

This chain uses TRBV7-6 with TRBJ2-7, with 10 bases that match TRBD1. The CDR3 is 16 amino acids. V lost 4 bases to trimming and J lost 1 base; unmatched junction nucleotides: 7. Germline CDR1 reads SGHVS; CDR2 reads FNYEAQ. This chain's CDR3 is CASSWMTGGNSYEQYF. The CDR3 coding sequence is TGTGCCAGCAGCTGGATGACAGGGGGCAATTCCTACGAGCAGTACTTC.

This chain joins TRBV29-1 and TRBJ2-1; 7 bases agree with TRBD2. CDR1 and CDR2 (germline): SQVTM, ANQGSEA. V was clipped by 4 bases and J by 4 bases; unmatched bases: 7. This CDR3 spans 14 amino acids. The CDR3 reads CSVVAGVGYNEQFF. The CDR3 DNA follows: TGCAGCGTTGTCGCGGGAGTAGGTTACAATGAGCAGTTCTTC.

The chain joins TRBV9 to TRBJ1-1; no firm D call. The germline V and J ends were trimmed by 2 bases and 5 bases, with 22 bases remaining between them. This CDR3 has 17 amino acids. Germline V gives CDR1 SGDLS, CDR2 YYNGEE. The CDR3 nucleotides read TGTGCCAGCAGCGTTTGGGCTACCTTGAAGGTAGGAACTGAAGCTTTCTTT. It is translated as CASSVWATLKVGTEAFF.

Written as DNA, the CDR3 is TGTGCCAGCAGCAAAGGAGGGGGCAAATCGAACTATGGCTACACCTTC. Encoded protein: CASSKGGGKSNYGYTF. The rearrangement links TRBV21-1 to TRBJ1-2; the D call in the table, TRBD1, was not verified against the DNA. TRBV21-1 is a documented pseudogene. This CDR3 is 16 amino acids long.

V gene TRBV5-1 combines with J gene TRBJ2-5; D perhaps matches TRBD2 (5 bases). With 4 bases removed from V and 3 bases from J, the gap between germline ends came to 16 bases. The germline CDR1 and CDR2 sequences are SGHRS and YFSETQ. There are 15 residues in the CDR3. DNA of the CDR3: TGCGCCAGCAGCCGCGGACTCCCTTTCAAAGAGACCCAGTACTTC. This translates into CASSRGLPFKETQYF.

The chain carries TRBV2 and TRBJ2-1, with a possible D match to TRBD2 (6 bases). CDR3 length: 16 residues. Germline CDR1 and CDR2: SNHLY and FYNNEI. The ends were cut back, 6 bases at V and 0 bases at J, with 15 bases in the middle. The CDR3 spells CASRGTSPSSYNEQFF. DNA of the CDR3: TGTGCCAGCAGGGGGACTTCACCCAGCTCCTACAATGAGCAGTTCTTC.

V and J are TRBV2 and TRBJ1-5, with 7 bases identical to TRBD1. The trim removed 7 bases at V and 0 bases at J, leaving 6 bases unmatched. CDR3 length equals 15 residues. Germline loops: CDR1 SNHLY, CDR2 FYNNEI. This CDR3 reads CASTNRGNSNQPQHF. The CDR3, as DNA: TGTGCCAGCACGAACAGGGGTAATAGCAATCAGCCCCAGCATTTT.

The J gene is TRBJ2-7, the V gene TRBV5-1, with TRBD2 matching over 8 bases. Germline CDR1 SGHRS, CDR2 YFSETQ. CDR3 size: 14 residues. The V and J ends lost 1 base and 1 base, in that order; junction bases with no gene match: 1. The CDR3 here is CASSLSGSSYEQYF. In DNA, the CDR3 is TGCGCCAGCAGCTTGAGCGGGAGTTCCTACGAGCAGTACTTC. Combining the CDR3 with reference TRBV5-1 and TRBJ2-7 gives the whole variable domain KAGVTQTPRYLIKTRGQQVTLSCSPISGHRSVSWYQQTPGQGLQFLFEYFSETQRNKGNFPGRFSGRQFSNSRSEMNVSTLELGDSALYLCASSLSGSSYEQYFGPGTRLTVT.